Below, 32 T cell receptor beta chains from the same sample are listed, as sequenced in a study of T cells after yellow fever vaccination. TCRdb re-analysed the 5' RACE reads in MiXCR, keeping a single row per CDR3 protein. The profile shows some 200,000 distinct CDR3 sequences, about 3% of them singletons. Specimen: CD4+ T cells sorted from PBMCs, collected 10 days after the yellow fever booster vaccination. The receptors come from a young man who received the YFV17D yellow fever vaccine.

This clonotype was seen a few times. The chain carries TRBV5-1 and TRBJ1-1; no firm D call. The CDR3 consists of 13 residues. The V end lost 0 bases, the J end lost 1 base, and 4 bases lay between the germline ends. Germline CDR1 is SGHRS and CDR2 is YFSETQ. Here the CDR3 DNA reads TGCGCCAGCAGCTTGGGATGGAACACTGAAGCTTTCTTT. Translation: CASSLGWNTEAFF.

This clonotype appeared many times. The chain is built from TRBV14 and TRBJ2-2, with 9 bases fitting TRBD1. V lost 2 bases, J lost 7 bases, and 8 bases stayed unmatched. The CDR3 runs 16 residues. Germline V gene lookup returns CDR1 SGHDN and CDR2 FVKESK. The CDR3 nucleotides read TGTGCCAGCAGCCAACTATCCGGGACAGGGATCGGGGAGCTGTTTTTT. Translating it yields CASSQLSGTGIGELFF.

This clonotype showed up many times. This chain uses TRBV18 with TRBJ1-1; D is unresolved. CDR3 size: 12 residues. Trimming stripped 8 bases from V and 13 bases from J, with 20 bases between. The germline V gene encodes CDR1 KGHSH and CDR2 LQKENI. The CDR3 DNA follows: TGTGCCAGCCACCAACAAATAACGAGACGTTTCTTT. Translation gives CASHQQITRRFF.

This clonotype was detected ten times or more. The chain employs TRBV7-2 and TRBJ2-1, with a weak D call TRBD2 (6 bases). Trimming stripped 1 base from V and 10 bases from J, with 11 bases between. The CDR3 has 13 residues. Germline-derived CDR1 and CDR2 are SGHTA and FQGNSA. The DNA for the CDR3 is TGTGCCAGCAGCTTAGTGAGCGGGCTCGAGCAGTTCTTC. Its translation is CASSLVSGLEQFF.

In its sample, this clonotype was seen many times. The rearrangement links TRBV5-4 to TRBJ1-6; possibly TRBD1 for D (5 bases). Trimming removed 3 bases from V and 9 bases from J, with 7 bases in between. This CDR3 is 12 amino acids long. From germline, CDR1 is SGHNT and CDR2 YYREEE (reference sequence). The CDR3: CASSWGVSPLHF. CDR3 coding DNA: TGTGCCAGCAGCTGGGGGGTTTCACCCCTCCACTTT.

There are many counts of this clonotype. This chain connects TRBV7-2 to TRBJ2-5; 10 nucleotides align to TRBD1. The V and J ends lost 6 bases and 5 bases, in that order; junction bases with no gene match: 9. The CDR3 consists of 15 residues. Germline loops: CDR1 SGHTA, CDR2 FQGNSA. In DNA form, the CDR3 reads TGTGCCAGCAGTCTAAGGGACAGGGGCCAGGAGACCCAGTACTTC. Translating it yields CASSLRDRGQETQYF.

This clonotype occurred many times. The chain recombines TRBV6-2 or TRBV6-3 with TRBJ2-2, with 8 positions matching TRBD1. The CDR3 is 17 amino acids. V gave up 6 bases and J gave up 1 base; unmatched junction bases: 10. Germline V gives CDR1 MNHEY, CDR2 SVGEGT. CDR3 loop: CASRSYDRGKNTGELFF. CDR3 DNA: TGTGCCAGCAGATCCTACGACAGGGGCAAGAACACCGGGGAGCTGTTTTTT.

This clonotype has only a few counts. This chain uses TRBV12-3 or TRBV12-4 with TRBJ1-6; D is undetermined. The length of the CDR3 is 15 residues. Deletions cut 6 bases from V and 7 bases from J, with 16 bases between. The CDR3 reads CASSEIVPPNSPLHF. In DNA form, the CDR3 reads TGTGCCAGCAGCGAGATTGTTCCCCCGAATTCACCCCTCCACTTT.

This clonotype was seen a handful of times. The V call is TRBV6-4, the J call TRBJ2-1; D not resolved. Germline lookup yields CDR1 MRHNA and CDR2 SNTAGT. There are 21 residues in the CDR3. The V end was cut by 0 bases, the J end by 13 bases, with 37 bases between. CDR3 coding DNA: TGTGCCAGCAGTGACTCTCCTCTGGGGTTTGCCACACTCATGATGCACTGTGCACAGTTCTTC. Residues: CASSDSPLGFATLMMHCAQFF.

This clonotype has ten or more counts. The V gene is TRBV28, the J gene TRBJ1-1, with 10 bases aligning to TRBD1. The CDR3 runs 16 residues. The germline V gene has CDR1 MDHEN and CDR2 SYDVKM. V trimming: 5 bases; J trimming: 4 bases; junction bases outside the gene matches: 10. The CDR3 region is CASSPGTGDGSTEAFF. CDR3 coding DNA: TGTGCCAGCAGTCCCGGGACAGGGGATGGTAGCACTGAAGCTTTCTTT.

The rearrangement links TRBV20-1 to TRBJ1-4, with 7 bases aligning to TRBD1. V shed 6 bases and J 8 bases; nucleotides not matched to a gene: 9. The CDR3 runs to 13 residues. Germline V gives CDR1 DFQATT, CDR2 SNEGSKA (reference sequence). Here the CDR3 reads CSARGQGGEKLFF. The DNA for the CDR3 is TGCAGTGCGAGGGGGCAGGGCGGGGAAAAACTGTTTTTT.

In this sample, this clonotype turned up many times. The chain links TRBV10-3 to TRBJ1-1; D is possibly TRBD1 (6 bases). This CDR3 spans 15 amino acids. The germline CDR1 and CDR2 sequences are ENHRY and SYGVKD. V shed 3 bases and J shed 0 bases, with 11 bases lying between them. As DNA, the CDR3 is TGTGCCATCAGTGACCAACAGGGAATGAACACTGAAGCTTTCTTT. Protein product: CAISDQQGMNTEAFF.

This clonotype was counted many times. CDR3 nucleotides: TGTGCCAGCAGCTTAAGGCACTATGGCTACACCTTC. Translation gives CASSLRHYGYTF. The J gene is TRBJ1-2, the V gene TRBV7-2; the D is unclear. CDR1 and CDR2 (germline): SGHTA, FQGNSA. CDR3 size: 12 residues. Trimming stripped 2 bases from V and 3 bases from J, with 4 bases between. Looking up the rest from reference TRBV7-2 and TRBJ1-2 gives the full variable domain: GAGVSQSPSNKVTEKGKDVELRCDPISGHTALYWYRQSLGQGLEFLIYFQGNSAPDKSGLPSDRFSAERTGGSVSTLTIQRTQQEDSAVYLCASSLRHYGYTFGSGTRLTVV.

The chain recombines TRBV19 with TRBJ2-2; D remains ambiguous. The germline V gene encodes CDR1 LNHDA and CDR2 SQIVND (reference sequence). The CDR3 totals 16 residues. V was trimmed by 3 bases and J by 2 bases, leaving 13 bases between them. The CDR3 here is CASSIGFSFNTGELFF. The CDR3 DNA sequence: TGTGCCAGTAGTATCGGTTTCAGTTTCAACACCGGGGAGCTGTTTTTT.

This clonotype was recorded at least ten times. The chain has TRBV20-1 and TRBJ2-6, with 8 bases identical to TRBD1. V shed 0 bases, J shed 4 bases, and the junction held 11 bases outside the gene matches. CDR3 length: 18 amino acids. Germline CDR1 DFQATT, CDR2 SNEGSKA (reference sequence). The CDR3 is CSARDPGRGPDGANVLTF. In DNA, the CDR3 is TGCAGTGCTAGAGATCCGGGCAGGGGGCCGGACGGGGCCAACGTCCTGACTTTC.

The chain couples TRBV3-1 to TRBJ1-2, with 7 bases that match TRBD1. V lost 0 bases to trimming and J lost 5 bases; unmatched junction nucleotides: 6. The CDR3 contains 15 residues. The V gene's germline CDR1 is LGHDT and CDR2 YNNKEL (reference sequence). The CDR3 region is CASSQEVTGQYGYTF. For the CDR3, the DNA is TGTGCCAGCAGCCAAGAGGTGACAGGGCAGTATGGCTACACCTTC.

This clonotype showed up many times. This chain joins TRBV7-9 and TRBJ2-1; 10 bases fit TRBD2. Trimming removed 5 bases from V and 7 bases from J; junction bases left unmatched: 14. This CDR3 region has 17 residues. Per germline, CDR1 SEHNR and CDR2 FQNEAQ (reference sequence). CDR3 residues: CASSHLRGLAGVNEQFF. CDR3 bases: TGTGCCAGCAGCCACCTGAGGGGGCTAGCGGGGGTGAATGAGCAGTTCTTC.

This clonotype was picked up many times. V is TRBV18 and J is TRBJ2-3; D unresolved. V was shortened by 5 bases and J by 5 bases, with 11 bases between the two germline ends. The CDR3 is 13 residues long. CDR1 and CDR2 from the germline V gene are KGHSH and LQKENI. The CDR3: CASSSTNGDTQYF. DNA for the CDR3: TGTGCCAGCTCATCTACCAATGGAGATACGCAGTATTTT.

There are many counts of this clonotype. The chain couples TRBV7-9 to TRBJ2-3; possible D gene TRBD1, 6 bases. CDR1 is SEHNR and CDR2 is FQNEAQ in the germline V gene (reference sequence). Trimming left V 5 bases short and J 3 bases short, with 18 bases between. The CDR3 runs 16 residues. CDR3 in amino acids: CASSPRRQVGTDTQYF. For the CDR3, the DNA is TGTGCCAGCAGCCCGCGAAGACAGGTCGGGACAGATACGCAGTATTTT.

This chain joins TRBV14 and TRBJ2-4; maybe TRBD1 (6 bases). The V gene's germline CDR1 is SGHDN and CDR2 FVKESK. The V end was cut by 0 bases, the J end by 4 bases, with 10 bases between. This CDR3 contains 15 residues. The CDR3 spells CASSQEQGIKNIQYF. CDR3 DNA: TGTGCCAGCAGCCAAGAGCAGGGGATTAAAAACATTCAGTACTTC. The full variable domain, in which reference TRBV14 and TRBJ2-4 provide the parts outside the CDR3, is EAGVTQFPSHSVIEKGQTVTLRCDPISGHDNLYWYRRVMGKEIKFLLHFVKESKQDESGMPNNRFLAERTGGTYSTLKVQPAELEDSGVYFCASSQEQGIKNIQYFGAGTRLSVL.

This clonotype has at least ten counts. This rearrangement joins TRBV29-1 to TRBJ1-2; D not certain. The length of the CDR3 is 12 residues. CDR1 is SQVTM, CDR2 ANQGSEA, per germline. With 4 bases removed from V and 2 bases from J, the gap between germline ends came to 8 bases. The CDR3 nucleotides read TGCAGCGTTGGCAGGAAGAACTATGGCTACACCTTC. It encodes CSVGRKNYGYTF.

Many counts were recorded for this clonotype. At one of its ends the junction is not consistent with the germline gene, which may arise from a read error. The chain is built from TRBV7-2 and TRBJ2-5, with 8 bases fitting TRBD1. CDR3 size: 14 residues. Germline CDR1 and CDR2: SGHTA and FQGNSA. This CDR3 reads CASSNRGAQETQYF. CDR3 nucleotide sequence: TGCGCCAGCAGCAACAGGGGGGCGCAAGAGACCCAGTACTTC.

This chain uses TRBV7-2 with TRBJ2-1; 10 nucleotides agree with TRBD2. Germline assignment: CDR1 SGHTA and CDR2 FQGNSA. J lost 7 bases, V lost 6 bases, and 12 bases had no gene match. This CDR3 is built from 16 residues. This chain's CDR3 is CASSLYASAGGNEQFF. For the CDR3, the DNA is TGTGCCAGCAGTTTGTACGCCTCAGCGGGGGGGAATGAGCAGTTCTTC.

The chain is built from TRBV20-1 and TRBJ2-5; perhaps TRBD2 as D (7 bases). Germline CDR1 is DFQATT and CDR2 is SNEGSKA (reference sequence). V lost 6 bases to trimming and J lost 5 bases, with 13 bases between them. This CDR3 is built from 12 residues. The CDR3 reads CSATRGGETQYF. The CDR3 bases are TGCAGTGCAACCAGGGGAGGGGAGACCCAGTACTTC.

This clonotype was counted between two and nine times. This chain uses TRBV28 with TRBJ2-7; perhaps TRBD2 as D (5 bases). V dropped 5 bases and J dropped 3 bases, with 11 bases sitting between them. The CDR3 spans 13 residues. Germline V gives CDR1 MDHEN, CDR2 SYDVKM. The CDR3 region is CASSQLRDYEQYV. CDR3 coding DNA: TGTGCCAGCAGTCAACTACGGGACTACGAGCAGTACGTC.

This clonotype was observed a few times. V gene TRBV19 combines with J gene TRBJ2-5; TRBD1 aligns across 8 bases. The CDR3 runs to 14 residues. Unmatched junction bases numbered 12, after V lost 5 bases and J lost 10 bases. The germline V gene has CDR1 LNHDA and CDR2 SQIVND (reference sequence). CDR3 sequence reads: CASSSGQVGRGQYF. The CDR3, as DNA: TGTGCCAGTAGTTCGGGACAGGTGGGAAGGGGCCAGTACTTC.

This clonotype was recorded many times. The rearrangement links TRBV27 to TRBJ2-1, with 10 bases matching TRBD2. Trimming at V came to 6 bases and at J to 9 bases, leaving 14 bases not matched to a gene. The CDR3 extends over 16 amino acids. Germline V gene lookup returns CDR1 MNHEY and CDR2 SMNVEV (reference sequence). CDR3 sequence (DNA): TGTGCCAGCAGACGACGACCTAGCGGGGGATCGTTTGAGCAGTTCTTC. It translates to CASRRRPSGGSFEQFF.

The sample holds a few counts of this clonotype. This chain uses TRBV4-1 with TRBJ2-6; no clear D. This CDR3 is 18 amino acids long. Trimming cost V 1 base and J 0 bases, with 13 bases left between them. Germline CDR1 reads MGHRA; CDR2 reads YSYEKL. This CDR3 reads CASSQGPRTASGANVLTF. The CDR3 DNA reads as TGCGCCAGCAGCCAAGGGCCCCGTACAGCCTCTGGGGCCAACGTCCTGACTTTC.

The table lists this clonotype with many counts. The CDR3 loop reads CASSPGSGGWGEQFF. CDR3 coding DNA: TGTGCCAGCAGCCCGGGTAGCGGGGGTTGGGGTGAGCAGTTCTTC. The chain employs TRBV21-1 and TRBJ2-1; TRBD2 is the table's D call and was not checked against the DNA. TRBV21-1 is designated a pseudogene. CDR3 length equals 15 residues.

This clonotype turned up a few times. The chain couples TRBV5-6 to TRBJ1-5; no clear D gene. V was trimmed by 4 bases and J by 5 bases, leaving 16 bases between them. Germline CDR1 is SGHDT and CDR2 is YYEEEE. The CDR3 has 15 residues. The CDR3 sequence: CASSARVDADQPQHF. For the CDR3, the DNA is TGTGCCAGCAGCGCCCGGGTTGACGCAGATCAGCCCCAGCATTTT.

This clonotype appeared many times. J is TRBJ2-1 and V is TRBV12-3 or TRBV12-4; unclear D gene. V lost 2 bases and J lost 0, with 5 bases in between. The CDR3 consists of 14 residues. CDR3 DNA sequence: TGTGCCAGCAGTTTACTCAGCTCCTACAATGAGCAGTTCTTC. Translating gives CASSLLSSYNEQFF.

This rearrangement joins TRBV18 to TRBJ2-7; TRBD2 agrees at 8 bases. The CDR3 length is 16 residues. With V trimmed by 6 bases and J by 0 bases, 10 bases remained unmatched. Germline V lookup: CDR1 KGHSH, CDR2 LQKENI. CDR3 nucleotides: TGTGCCAGCTCCCTGCCACTAGCGGCTAGCTCCTACGAGCAGTACTTC. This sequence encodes CASSLPLAASSYEQYF.